This entry describes one T cell receptor (beta chain). Its antigen is still unknown. No quality values exist for individual bases; no much larger clone is one base distant. Reads for this sample came from an Illumina NovaSeq 6000. cDNA libraries for TCRalpha and TCRbeta were prepared by 5'RACE using constant-segment primers, with sample barcodes and unique molecular identifiers added. RNA was extracted from every sample with Trizol reagent. Library amplification was performed in two PCR steps, and a second sample barcode and Illumina TruSeq adapters were introduced in the second step. Sequencing of libraries was performed on an Illumina NovaSeq with 2 x 150 bp paired-end reads. For the original study's pipeline: With migec v1.2.7, reads were demultiplexed and then collapsed into UMI-guided consensus sequences. Using mixcr v2.1.11, UMI consensuses were aligned to TRA and TRB V and J templates and then assembled into clonotypes. A clonotype was counted as expanded or contracted only when both edgeR and NoisET called the clonotype significant, with the noise models trained on biological replicates. For edgeR calls, a false discovery rate-adjusted p below 0.01 and a log2 fold-change threshold of 1 were applied. As an exploratory analysis of dynamics, max-normalized trajectories of the 1000 most abundant clonotypes were examined with PCA combined with hierarchical clustering. The CD4 or CD8 phenotype of responding clones was assigned using the separately sequenced CD4+ and CD8+ repertoires. The public reads were reprocessed in TCRdb via fastp at Q25 and MiXCR, keeping in-frame beta chains. Duplicate CDR3 protein sequences are folded into a single record with the most common DNA and genes. The V and J calls and clone size come from TCRdb's table, not from the authors' own analysis. The sample includes about 340,000 distinct CDR3 sequences, with 15% to 20% observed a single time. The ten largest make up around 24% of the sample.

This record belongs to a study of T-cell memory formation after mild COVID-19 (dated by TCRdb to about 2021). As for the study more broadly: TCR sequence clusters from the two donors were found to be largely donor specific. In two donors, T-cell clones that expanded and contracted after mild COVID-19 were tracked by sequencing TCRalpha and TCRbeta repertoires over time. The cohort was made up of two young adult volunteers, one female and one male, who were previously healthy. The paper as a whole reports these results and caveats: SARS-CoV-2 specificity of the second-wave clones peaking on day 37 was not confirmed. Balanced CD4/CD8 phenotypes were observed for clones contracting from day 15 to 85, whereas a bias towards CD4+ was observed for a second wave of clones expanding from day 15 to 37. Contracting CD4+ clones were found mainly in CM and EM memory subsets, while CD8+ clones were enriched in EMRA. Only a couple of mild cases were covered by the study, and larger cohorts that include severe cases with pre-infection samples were considered necessary. Some responding clones were found in pre-infection memory, which suggests that pre-existing cross-reactive memory T cells took part in the SARS-CoV-2 response.

The V and J ends are trimmed by 6 bases and 5 bases, leaving 13 bases between them. The CDR3 runs 13 amino acids, cysteine and phenylalanine included. Solely the CDR3 DNA is kept, with 39 bases framed from the first base. Ficoll-Paque density gradient centrifugation was used to isolate PBMCs. Specimen: PBMCs or a T cell subset sorted from them (not recorded which). Recombination linked TRBV12-3 or TRBV12-4 to TRBJ2-5; no D segment can be confidently identified. This clonotype was obtained from a man between 18 and 29 years old who had mild COVID-19 (a few samples of this study predate the infection). The sample titles of this study are shuffled in the database, so cell type and time point are left out; the donor was told from shared clones. The base sequence is TGTGCCAGCAGGGACCACCCTAGGGAGACCCAGTACTTC. This codes for CASRDHPRETQYF.